This TCR beta chain was observed in a study of cytomegalovirus exposure and HLA in healthy donors. About this clone itself: The antigen is unknown.

Both 60 Vbeta primers and 13 Jbeta primers went into the PCR. Data came from immunoSEQ multiplex PCR; TCRdb stores just in-frame clones and leaves some out. The table includes roughly 150,000 clones, approximately 80% detected once. Study results and limitations: A later analysis linked a missense DCLRE1C variant to TCR beta V- and J-gene trimming.

The CDR3 is 13 residues long. CDR1 and CDR2 (germline): MNHEY, SVGAGI. V shed 1 base and J shed 6 bases, with 7 bases lying between them. This chain joins TRBV6-5 and TRBJ1-5; no definite D call. Sequencing was done on a sample of PBMCs. This clonotype was obtained from a woman under 30 in good health and CMV-seronegative. CDR3 protein: CASSYFRGQPQHF. The CDR3 coding sequence is TGTGCCAGCAGTTACTTCCGGGGTCAGCCCCAGCATTTT.